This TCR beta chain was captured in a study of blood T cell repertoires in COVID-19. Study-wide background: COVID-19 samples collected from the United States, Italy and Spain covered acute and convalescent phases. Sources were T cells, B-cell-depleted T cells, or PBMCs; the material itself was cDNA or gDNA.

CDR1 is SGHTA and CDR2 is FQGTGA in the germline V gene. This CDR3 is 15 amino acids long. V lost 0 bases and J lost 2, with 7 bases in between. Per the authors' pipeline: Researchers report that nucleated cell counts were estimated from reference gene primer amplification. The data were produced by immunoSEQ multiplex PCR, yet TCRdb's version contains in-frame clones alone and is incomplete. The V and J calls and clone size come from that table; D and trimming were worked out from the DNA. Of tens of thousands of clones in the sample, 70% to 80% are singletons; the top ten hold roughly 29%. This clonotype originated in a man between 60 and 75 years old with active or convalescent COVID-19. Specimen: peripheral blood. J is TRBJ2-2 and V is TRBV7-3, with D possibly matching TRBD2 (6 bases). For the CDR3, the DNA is TGTGCCAGCAGCTTAACCGGGAGAAACACCGGGGAGCTGTTTTTT. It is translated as CASSLTGRNTGELFF.